One and the same sample provided the 8 T cell receptor beta chains below, sequenced in a study of cytomegalovirus exposure and HLA in healthy donors. Primers included in the PCR were 60 Vbeta and 13 Jbeta primers. Data came from immunoSEQ multiplex PCR; TCRdb stores just in-frame clones and leaves some out. The table has roughly 120,000 clones, roughly 77% seen once. Sequenced: PBMCs. All receptors derive from a man aged 35-49 years in good health and CMV-seronegative.

This clone was detected only a few times. The V gene is TRBV28, the J gene TRBJ2-1; the match to TRBD2 covers 8 bases. Looked up from germline, CDR1 is MDHEN and CDR2 is SYDVKM. The ends lost 5 bases at V and 7 bases at J; junction bases unmatched: 13. This CDR3 spans 16 amino acids. CDR3 DNA sequence: TGTGCCAGCAGTCCGACATTAGCGGGAAGGGGTAATGAGCAGTTCTTC. Its protein product is CASSPTLAGRGNEQFF.

The V and J genes are TRBV6-4 and TRBJ2-3; 11 bases match TRBD2. The CDR3 spans 16 residues. The V and J ends lost 3 bases and 0 bases, in that order; junction bases with no gene match: 2. In germline, CDR1 is MRHNA, CDR2 SNTAGT. The CDR3: CASSETSGDSTDTQYF. CDR3 nucleotides: TGTGCCAGCAGTGAGACTAGCGGGGATAGCACAGATACGCAGTATTTT.

The chain links TRBV29-1 to TRBJ2-7; 7 nucleotides agree with TRBD1. Trimming removed 5 bases from V and 3 bases from J; junction bases left unmatched: 1. The CDR3 spans 11 residues. Germline V lookup: CDR1 SQVTM, CDR2 ANQGSEA. The CDR3 sequence: CSVNRGYEQYF. The CDR3 bases are TGCAGCGTTAACAGGGGCTACGAGCAGTACTTC.

The chain uses TRBV10-3 and TRBJ2-2, with a possible D match to TRBD1 (7 bases). This CDR3 is built from 14 residues. Trimming left V 9 bases short and J 6 bases short, with 17 bases between. CDR1 ENHRY and CDR2 SYGVKD come from the germline V gene. The CDR3 DNA reads TGTGCCATGGGCGGGACAGAGACGCCCGGGGAGCTGTTTTTT. This translates into CAMGGTETPGELFF.

The chain is built from TRBV28 and TRBJ2-7, with 13 bases lining up with TRBD2. Germline V gives CDR1 MDHEN, CDR2 SYDVKM. The junction had 8 bases not matched to a gene; V was cut back by 3 bases and J by 9 bases. This CDR3 is 15 amino acids long. CDR3 sequence reads: CASSFRTSGSGWQYF. CDR3 nucleotide sequence: TGTGCCAGCAGTTTTAGGACTAGCGGGAGTGGTTGGCAGTACTTC.

The gene calls are TRBV2 and TRBJ2-3, with 10 positions matching TRBD2. The germline CDR1 and CDR2 sequences are SNHLY and FYNNEI. The CDR3 runs 17 residues. The junction had 12 bases not matched to a gene; V was cut back by 4 bases and J by 5 bases. The CDR3 spells CASSARVLAGRLDTQYF. The CDR3 nucleotides read TGTGCCAGCAGTGCTAGAGTACTAGCGGGGAGATTAGATACGCAGTATTTT.

The chain couples TRBV2 to TRBJ2-7; 8 bases line up with TRBD2. The J segment lost 5 bases and the V segment lost 4 bases, leaving 7 bases of the junction unmatched. The CDR3 totals 14 residues. Per germline, CDR1 SNHLY and CDR2 FYNNEI. CDR3 nucleotides: TGTGCCAGCAGTGGAGGAGGGACTAGTGACGAGCAGTACTTC. Protein: CASSGGGTSDEQYF.

This chain uses TRBV4-1 with TRBJ1-5, with D unresolved. Germline V gene data show CDR1 as MGHRA and CDR2 as YSYEKL. This CDR3 region has 16 residues. Trimming pared 0 bases from V and 0 bases from J, leaving 9 bases between. CDR3 nucleotide sequence: TGCGCCAGCAGCCAAGAACTCTCTCGTAGCAATCAGCCCCAGCATTTT. Translation gives CASSQELSRSNQPQHF.